The 10 T cell receptor beta chains listed next were all sequenced from one sample in a study of Graves' ophthalmopathy and Graves' hyperthyroidism (dated by TCRdb to the late 2010s). The run used an Illumina HiSeq 2000. For repertoire sequencing, the TCR beta CDR3 regions were amplified from RNA transcripts. A first-round RT-PCR used HTBI primers with the Qiagen OneStep RT-PCR kit, followed by a second-round multiplex PCR, size selection and purification. In TCRdb, the public reads were trimmed at Q25 with fastp and aligned with MiXCR, with productive beta chains retained. Entries that share a CDR3 protein sequence are merged under the most common genes and DNA. This sample is represented by about 500,000 distinct CDR3 sequences; approximately 35% of them were singletons. Approximately 4.1% of the sample lies in the top ten. Sequencing was done on a sample of peripheral blood or thyroid tissue (not recorded which). These TCRs come from an adult man with Graves' hyperthyroidism.

This clonotype was counted ten times or more. The chain combines TRBV20-1 with TRBJ2-7, with no clear D. The CDR3 is 12 residues long. Germline loops: CDR1 DFQATT, CDR2 SNEGSKA (reference sequence). The V end lost 3 bases, the J end lost 3 bases, and 9 bases lay between the germline ends. The CDR3 reads CSASPQIYEQYF. CDR3 DNA sequence: TGCAGTGCTAGCCCCCAGATCTACGAGCAGTACTTC.

There are many counts of this clonotype. V is TRBV29-1 and J is TRBJ2-7, with D hard to call. There are 13 residues in the CDR3. In germline, CDR1 is SQVTM, CDR2 ANQGSEA. V lost 2 bases and J lost 0, with 8 bases in between. Here the CDR3 DNA reads TGCAGCGTTGAAATACAGAGCTCCTACGAGCAGTACTTC. Its protein product is CSVEIQSSYEQYF.

The chain uses TRBV7-3 and TRBJ1-2; D ambiguous. V was pared by 2 bases and J by 10 bases, with 17 bases between. The length of the CDR3 is 14 residues. Germline V CDR1 and CDR2: SGHTA, FQGTGA. The CDR3, as DNA: TGTGCCAGCAGCTTAGATCGTGGTGAGGTCAACTACACCTTC. This codes for CASSLDRGEVNYTF.

The chain combines TRBV2 with TRBJ1-2, with TRBD1 matching 7 bases. V was pared by 4 bases and J by 12 bases, with 14 bases of the junction left unmatched. The CDR3 contains 14 residues. Germline V gene sequence: CDR1 SNHLY, CDR2 FYNNEI. In DNA form, the CDR3 reads TGTGCCAGCAGTGGAATGGCGACAGGGTCTGGAAACACCTTC. The encoded protein is CASSGMATGSGNTF.

To note about this clonotype: At one end, the junction sequence differs from germline, possibly due to a read error. The chain employs TRBV5-1 and TRBJ2-6, with D tentatively TRBD1 (5 bases). In germline, CDR1 is SGHRS, CDR2 YFSETQ. The length of the CDR3 is 16 residues. The chain's CDR3 is CASSVAGGSGANALTF. The DNA of the CDR3 is TGTGCCAGCAGCGTAGCCGGCGGCTCTGGGGCCAACGCCCTGACTTTC.

The J gene is TRBJ2-7, the V gene TRBV5-1; 7 nucleotides agree with TRBD1. Trimming took 4 bases from V and 7 from J; bases not matched to a gene: 8. The CDR3 is 13 amino acids. The germline V gene encodes CDR1 SGHRS and CDR2 YFSETQ. The CDR3 nucleotides read TGCGCCAGCAGCCGTACAGGGGCATTTGAGCAGTACTTC. The encoded protein is CASSRTGAFEQYF.

This clonotype was counted only a few times. This chain joins TRBV25-1 and TRBJ2-7, with 10 bases matching TRBD2. The CDR3 runs 15 residues. The germline CDR1 and CDR2 sequences are MGHDK and SYGVNS. The V gene end was trimmed by 6 bases and the J gene end by 5 bases; junction bases not matched to a gene: 10. The CDR3 protein is CASSVLAGVTNEQYF. The CDR3 region has the DNA TGTGCCAGCAGCGTTCTAGCGGGAGTCACAAACGAGCAGTACTTC.

There are many counts of this clonotype. The rearrangement uses TRBV5-1 and TRBJ2-5, with no clear D. CDR3 length equals 16 residues. Germline lookup yields CDR1 SGHRS and CDR2 YFSETQ. V lost 0 bases, J lost 0 bases, and 12 bases lay in between. CDR3 sequence reads: CASSLGYDDYQETQYF. Here the CDR3 DNA reads TGCGCCAGCAGCTTGGGGTACGACGACTACCAAGAGACCCAGTACTTC. The full variable domain, with the rest looked up from reference TRBV5-1 and TRBJ2-5, is KAGVTQTPRYLIKTRGQQVTLSCSPISGHRSVSWYQQTPGQGLQFLFEYFSETQRNKGNFPGRFSGRQFSNSRSEMNVSTLELGDSALYLCASSLGYDDYQETQYFGPGTRLLVL.

This clonotype was observed at least ten times. This chain connects TRBV19 to TRBJ1-6; 12 nucleotides agree with TRBD1. This CDR3 contains 17 residues. Germline trimming cut 5 bases from V and 7 bases from J; bases unmatched to any gene: 9. Germline V lookup: CDR1 LNHDA, CDR2 SQIVND (reference sequence). The DNA of the CDR3 is TGTGCCAGTAGTGACCACGGGACAGGGGGCGCAAATTCACCCCTCCACTTT. As protein: CASSDHGTGGANSPLHF.

The chain is built from TRBV4-1 and TRBJ1-5; D is uncertain. Trimming stripped 4 bases from V and 1 base from J, with 20 bases between. The CDR3 is made up of 18 amino acids. CDR1 and CDR2 (germline): MGHRA, YSYEKL. This CDR3 reads CASSRDPPLVRSNQPQHF. CDR3 coding DNA: TGCGCCAGCAGCCGAGATCCTCCCCTTGTTCGGAGCAATCAGCCCCAGCATTTT.